One sample yielded the 2 T cell receptor beta chains listed below, sequenced in a study of tumor and adjacent non-tumor tissue in lung cancer. TCRbeta libraries were built with three rounds of nested PCR, modified from ARM-PCR. TCRdb re-called the multiplex PCR reads through MiXCR, storing one row per CDR3 protein. In the table there are 60,000 to 85,000 distinct CDR3 sequences, 60% to 75% of which are singletons. RNA was extracted from bulk tissue without any cell sorting. Sequenced input: lung tumor tissue. The receptors shown here come from a man aged 55 to 69 with non-small cell lung cancer.

To note about this clonotype: An end of the junction does not agree with germline; a read error may underlie this. CDR3 loop: CAINESTSGSAVGANVLTF. The CDR3 DNA reads TGTGCCATCAATGAGTCGACTAGCGGGAGTGCGGTCGGGGCCAACGTCCTGACTTTC. The chain has TRBV10-3 and TRBJ2-6; the match to TRBD2 covers 12 bases. The germline gives CDR1 ENHRY, CDR2 SYGVKD. The CDR3 is 19 amino acids.

About this clonotype: A much larger clone differs from this one at a single base, so this may be a read error. The gene calls are TRBV28 and TRBJ1-5; no clear D. Per germline, CDR1 MDHEN and CDR2 SYDVKM. The CDR3 runs to 15 residues. CDR3: CTSSFFAASNQPQHF. CDR3 nucleotides: TGTACCAGCAGTTTTTTTGCGGCTAGCAATCAGCCCCAGCATTTT. The whole variable domain, filled in from reference TRBV28 and TRBJ1-5, reads DVKVTQSSRYLVKRTGEKVFLECVQDMDHENMFWYRQDPGLGLRLIYFSYDVKMKEKGDIPEGYSVSREKKERFSLILESASTNQTSMYLCTSSFFAASNQPQHFGDGTRLSIL.